The 9 T cell receptor beta chains presented below share a single source sample, sequenced in a study of early T cells in non-severe SARS-CoV-2 infection. TCRdb independently ran MiXCR on the 5' RACE reads; one entry per CDR3 protein. This table has 55,000 to 85,000 distinct CDR3 sequences, 9% to 15% appearing once. The sequenced sample was whole blood. These receptor sequences come from an adult who was a healthcare worker with PCR-confirmed SARS-CoV-2 infection or an uninfected control (not recorded which).

This clonotype was picked up a small number of times. CDR3 sequence: CASSFRTGTYEQYF. The CDR3 nucleotides are TGTGCCAGCAGTTTCCGGACAGGGACCTACGAGCAGTACTTC. The chain couples TRBV6-5 to TRBJ2-7; TRBD1 matches 8 bases. The CDR3 contains 14 residues. V gave up 4 bases and J gave up 2 bases; unmatched junction bases: 4. Germline CDR1 is MNHEY and CDR2 is SVGAGI.

This clonotype was recorded a few times. The rearrangement links TRBV5-1 to TRBJ2-3; D unclear. Germline CDR1 and CDR2: SGHRS and YFSETQ. The CDR3 is 16 residues long. Trimming took off 0 bases at V and 1 base at J, with 12 bases between the two ends. CDR3 nucleotides: TGCGCCAGCAGCTTGGCCGGGTGGCGGCGCACAGATACGCAGTATTTT. Translated, it gives CASSLAGWRRTDTQYF.

This clonotype came up a few times. The chain carries TRBV5-1 and TRBJ2-5; 13 bases are a match to TRBD2. V lost 3 bases, J lost 4 bases, and 6 bases stayed unmatched. The CDR3 contains 16 residues. The germline V gene encodes CDR1 SGHRS and CDR2 YFSETQ. CDR3 in DNA: TGCGCCAGCAGCTCTACTAGCGGGAGGGCCCTAGAGACCCAGTACTTC. As protein: CASSSTSGRALETQYF.

The table lists this clonotype with many counts. The rearrangement links TRBV11-2 to TRBJ2-1, with D tentatively TRBD2 (6 bases). V gave up 0 bases and J gave up 8 bases, with 11 bases separating them. Germline-derived CDR1 and CDR2 are SGHAT and FQNNGV. CDR3 length: 14 residues. This CDR3 is CASSLETRIDEQFF. The CDR3 nucleotides read TGTGCCAGCAGCTTAGAGACTAGAATCGATGAGCAGTTCTTC. Supplemented by reference TRBV11-2 and TRBJ2-1, the full variable domain reads EAGVAQSPRYKIIEKRQSVAFWCNPISGHATLYWYQQILGQGPKLLIQFQNNGVVDDSQLPKDRFSAERLKGVDSTLKIQPAKLEDSAVYLCASSLETRIDEQFFGPGTRLTVL.

The chain has TRBV2 and TRBJ2-2, with 7 bases matching TRBD1. Per germline, CDR1 SNHLY and CDR2 FYNNEI. V lost 5 bases to trimming and J lost 1 base; unmatched junction nucleotides: 7. CDR3 size: 16 residues. The CDR3 DNA reads as TGTGCCAGCAGTCCAAGGACAGGACTGAACACCGGGGAGCTGTTTTTT. It yields the protein CASSPRTGLNTGELFF.

This clonotype was seen a handful of times. The chain employs TRBV4-2 and TRBJ1-1; 7 bases agree with TRBD1. V lost 7 bases, J lost 5 bases, and 4 bases stayed unmatched. CDR3 length equals 12 residues. Looked up from germline, CDR1 is LGHNA and CDR2 is YNFKEQ. The CDR3 sequence: CASTGGGTEAFF. The DNA for the CDR3 is TGTGCCAGCACAGGGGGGGGGACTGAAGCTTTCTTT.

The CDR3 sequence: CASCLGFYNEQFF. DNA of the CDR3: TGTGCCAGCTGCTTAGGGTTTTACAATGAGCAGTTCTTC. This chain connects TRBV28 to TRBJ2-1, with no clear D. The V end was cut by 8 bases, the J end by 4 bases, with 12 bases between. CDR1 is MDHEN and CDR2 is SYDVKM in the germline V gene. The CDR3 covers 13 residues.

In its sample, this clonotype was seen many times. The rearrangement joins TRBV12-3 or TRBV12-4 to TRBJ2-1, with D perhaps TRBD2 (5 bases). V was shortened by 1 base and J by 3 bases, with 13 bases between the two germline ends. The CDR3 totals 16 residues. The CDR3 bases are TGTGCCAGCAGTTTAGATCGGCTAGCAGACTACAATGAGCAGTTCTTC. It specifies CASSLDRLADYNEQFF.

In its sample, this clonotype was seen many times. The chain uses TRBV24-1 and TRBJ2-3; 10 bases agree with TRBD2. The V segment lost 4 bases and the J segment 5 bases; nucleotides outside the gene matches: 8. The CDR3 is 16 residues long. CDR1 and CDR2 (germline): KGHDR, SFDVKD. The CDR3 coding sequence is TGTGCCACCAGTGAACCTAGCGGGAGTGGAGGAGATACGCAGTATTTT. It encodes CATSEPSGSGGDTQYF.